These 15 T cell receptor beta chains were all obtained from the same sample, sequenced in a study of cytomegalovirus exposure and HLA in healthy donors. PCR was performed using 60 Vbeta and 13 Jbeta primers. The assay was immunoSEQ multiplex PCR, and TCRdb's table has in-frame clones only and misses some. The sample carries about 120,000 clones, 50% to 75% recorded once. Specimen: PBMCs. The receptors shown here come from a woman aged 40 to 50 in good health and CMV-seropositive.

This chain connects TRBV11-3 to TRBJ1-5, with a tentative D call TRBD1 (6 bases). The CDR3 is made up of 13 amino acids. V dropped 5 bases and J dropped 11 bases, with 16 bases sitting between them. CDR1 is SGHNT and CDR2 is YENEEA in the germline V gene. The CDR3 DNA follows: TGTGCCAGCAGCCACGGAACAGGGATAACCCAGCATTTT. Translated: CASSHGTGITQHF.

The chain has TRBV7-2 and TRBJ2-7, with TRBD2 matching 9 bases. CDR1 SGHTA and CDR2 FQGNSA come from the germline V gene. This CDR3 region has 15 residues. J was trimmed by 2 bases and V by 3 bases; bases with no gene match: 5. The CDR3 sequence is CASSLIAGVAYEQYF. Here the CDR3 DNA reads TGTGCCAGCAGCTTGATAGCGGGAGTGGCCTACGAGCAGTACTTC.

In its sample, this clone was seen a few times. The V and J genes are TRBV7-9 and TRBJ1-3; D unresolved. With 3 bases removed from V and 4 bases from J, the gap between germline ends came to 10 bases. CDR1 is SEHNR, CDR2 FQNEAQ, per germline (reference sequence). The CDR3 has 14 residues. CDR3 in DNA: TGTGCCAGCAGCTTTTCCGCGGGAGGAAACACCATATATTTT. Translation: CASSFSAGGNTIYF.

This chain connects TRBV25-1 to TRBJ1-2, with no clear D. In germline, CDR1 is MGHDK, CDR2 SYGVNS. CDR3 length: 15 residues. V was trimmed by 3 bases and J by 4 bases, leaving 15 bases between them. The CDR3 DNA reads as TGTGCCAGCAGTGAGCCGGGGAGCAACGGCTATGGCTACACCTTC. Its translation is CASSEPGSNGYGYTF.

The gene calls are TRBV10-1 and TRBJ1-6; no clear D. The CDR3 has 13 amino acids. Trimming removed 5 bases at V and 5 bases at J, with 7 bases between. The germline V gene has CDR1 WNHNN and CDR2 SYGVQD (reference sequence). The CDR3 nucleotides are TGCGCCAGCAGTACCAGGAATAATTCACCCCTCCACTTT. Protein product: CASSTRNNSPLHF.

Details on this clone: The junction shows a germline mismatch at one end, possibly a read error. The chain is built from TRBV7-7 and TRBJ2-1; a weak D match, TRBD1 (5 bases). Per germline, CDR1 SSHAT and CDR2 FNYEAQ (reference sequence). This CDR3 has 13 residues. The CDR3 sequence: CASSLGQWREQFF. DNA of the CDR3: TGTGCTAGCAGCTTAGGACAATGGCGTGAGCAGTTCTTC.

CDR3 sequence: CAWRRQGPNTEAFF. The CDR3 nucleotides read TGTGCCTGGAGGCGACAGGGGCCGAACACTGAAGCTTTCTTT. The gene calls are TRBV30 and TRBJ1-1, with TRBD1 matching over 8 bases. The germline CDR1 and CDR2 sequences are GTSNPN and SVGIG (reference sequence). CDR3 length: 14 residues. Losses at the gene ends were 3 bases for V and 1 base for J; bases not matched to a gene: 4.

DNA for the CDR3: TGTGCCAGCAGCCCAGGGGCACCTGGGGCCAACGTCCTGACTTTC. This codes for CASSPGAPGANVLTF. The V call is TRBV7-2, the J call TRBJ2-6, with D possibly being TRBD1 (6 bases). This CDR3 has 15 residues. V was clipped by 5 bases and J by 2 bases, with 10 bases between them. CDR1 and CDR2 from the germline V gene are SGHTA and FQGNSA.

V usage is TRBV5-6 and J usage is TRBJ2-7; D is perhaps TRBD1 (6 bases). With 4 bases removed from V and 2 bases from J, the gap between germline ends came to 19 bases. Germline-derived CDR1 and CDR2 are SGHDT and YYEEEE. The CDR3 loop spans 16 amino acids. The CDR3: CASSPPGAGATYEQYF. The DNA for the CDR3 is TGTGCCAGCAGCCCACCTGGGGCAGGGGCTACCTACGAGCAGTACTTC. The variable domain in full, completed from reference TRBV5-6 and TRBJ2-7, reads DAGVTQSPTHLIKTRGQQVTLRCSPKSGHDTVSWYQQALGQGPQFIFQYYEEEERQRGNFPDRFSGHQFPNYSSELNVNALLLGDSALYLCASSPPGAGATYEQYFGPGTRLTVT.

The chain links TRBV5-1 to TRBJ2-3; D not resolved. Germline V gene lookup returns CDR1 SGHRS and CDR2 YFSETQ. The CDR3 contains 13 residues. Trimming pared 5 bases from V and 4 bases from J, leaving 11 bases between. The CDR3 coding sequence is TGCGCCAGCAGAGGAGTAGAAGCAGATACGCAGTATTTT. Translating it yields CASRGVEADTQYF.

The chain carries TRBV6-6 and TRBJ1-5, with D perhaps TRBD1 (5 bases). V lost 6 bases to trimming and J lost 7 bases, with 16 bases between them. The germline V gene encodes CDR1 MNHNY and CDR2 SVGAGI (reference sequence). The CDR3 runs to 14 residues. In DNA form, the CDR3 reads TGTGCCAGCAGCTTAGATCAGGGTTTCCAGCCCCAGCATTTT. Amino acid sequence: CASSLDQGFQPQHF.

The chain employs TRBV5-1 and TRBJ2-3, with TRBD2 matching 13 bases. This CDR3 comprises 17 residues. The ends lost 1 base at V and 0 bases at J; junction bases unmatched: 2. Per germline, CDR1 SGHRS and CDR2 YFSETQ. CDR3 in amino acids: CASSLWTSGSSTDTQYF. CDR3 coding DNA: TGCGCCAGCAGCTTGTGGACTAGCGGGAGTAGCACAGATACGCAGTATTTT.

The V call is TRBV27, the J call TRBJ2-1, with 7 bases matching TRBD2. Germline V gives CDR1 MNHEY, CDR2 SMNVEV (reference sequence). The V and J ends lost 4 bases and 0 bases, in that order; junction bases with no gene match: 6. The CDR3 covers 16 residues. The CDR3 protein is CASSSGRESSYNEQFF. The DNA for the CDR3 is TGTGCCAGCAGTTCTGGGCGGGAGAGCTCCTACAATGAGCAGTTCTTC.

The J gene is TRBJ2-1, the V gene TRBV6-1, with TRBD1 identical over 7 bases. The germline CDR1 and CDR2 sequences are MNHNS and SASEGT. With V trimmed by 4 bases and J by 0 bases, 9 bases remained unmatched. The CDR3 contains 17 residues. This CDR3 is CASSGHRGEGSYNEQFF. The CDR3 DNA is TGTGCCAGCAGTGGTCACAGGGGAGAGGGCTCCTACAATGAGCAGTTCTTC.

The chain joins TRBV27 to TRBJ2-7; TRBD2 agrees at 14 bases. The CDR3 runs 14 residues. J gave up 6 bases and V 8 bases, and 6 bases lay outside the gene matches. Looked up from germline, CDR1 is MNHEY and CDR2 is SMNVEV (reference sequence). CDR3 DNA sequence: TGTGCCAGCGCAACCGGGACTAGCGGGAGCGAGCAGTACTTC. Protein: CASATGTSGSEQYF.